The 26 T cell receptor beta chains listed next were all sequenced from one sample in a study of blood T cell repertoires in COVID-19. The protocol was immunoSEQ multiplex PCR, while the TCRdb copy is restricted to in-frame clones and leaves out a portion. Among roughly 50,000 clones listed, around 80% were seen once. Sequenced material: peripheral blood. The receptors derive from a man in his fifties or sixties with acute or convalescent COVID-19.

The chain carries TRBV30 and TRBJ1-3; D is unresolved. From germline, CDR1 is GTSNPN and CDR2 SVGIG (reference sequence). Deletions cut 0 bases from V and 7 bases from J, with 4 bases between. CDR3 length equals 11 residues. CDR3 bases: TGTGCCTGGAGTGTGAGTAACACCATATATTTT. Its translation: CAWSVSNTIYF.

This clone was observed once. The CDR3 DNA follows: TGCGCCAGCCAGCCCCGACTAGCGGGAGGGCCGTTGAGTGATACGCAGTATTTT. Its protein is CASQPRLAGGPLSDTQYF. V gene TRBV10-1 combines with J gene TRBJ2-3, with 14 bases matching TRBD2. CDR1 and CDR2 from the germline V gene are WNHNN and SYGVQD (reference sequence). The V and J ends lost 8 bases and 6 bases, in that order; junction bases with no gene match: 16. CDR3 length: 18 residues.

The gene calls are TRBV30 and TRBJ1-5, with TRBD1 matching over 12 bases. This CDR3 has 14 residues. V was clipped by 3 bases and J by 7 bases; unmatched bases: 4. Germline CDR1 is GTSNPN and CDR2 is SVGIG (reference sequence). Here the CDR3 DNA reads TGTGCCTGGAGGGGGACAGGGGGCGACCAGCCCCAGCATTTT. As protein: CAWRGTGGDQPQHF.

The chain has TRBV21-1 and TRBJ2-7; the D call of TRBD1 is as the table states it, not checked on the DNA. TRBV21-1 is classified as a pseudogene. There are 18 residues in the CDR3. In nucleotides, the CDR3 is TGTGCCAGCAGCAAACTGAGACAGGGGATCCTACATCGGGGCGAGCAGTACTTC. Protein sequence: CASSKLRQGILHRGEQYF.

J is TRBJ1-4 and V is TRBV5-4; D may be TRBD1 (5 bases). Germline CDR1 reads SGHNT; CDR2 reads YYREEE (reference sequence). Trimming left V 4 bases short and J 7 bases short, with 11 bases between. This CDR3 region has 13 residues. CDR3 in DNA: TGTGCCAGCAGCCTCGACAGTTTTGAAAAACTGTTTTTT. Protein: CASSLDSFEKLFF.

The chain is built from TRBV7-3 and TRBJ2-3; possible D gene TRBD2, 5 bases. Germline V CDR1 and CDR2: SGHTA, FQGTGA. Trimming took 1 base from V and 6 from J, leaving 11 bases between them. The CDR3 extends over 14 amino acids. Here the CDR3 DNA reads TGTGCCAGCAGCTTAAAGGTCGGGGTGGATACGCAGTATTTT. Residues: CASSLKVGVDTQYF.

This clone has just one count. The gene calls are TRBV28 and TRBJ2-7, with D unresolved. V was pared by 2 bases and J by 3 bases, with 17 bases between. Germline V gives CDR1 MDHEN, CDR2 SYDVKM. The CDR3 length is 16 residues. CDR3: CASSLMGALQDYEQYF. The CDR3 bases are TGTGCCAGCAGTTTAATGGGCGCGCTTCAAGACTACGAGCAGTACTTC.

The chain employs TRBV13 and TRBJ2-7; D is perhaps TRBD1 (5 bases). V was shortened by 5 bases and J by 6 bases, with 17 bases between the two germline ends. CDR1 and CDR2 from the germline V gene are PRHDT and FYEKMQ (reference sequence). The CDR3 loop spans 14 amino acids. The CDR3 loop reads CASSQSLTEPEQYF. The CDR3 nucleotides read TGTGCCAGCAGCCAATCTTTGACAGAACCCGAGCAGTACTTC.

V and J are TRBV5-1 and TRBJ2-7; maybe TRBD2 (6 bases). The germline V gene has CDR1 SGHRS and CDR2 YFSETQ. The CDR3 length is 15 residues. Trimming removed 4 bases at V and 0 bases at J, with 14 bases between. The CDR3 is CASSPSPGVSYEQYF. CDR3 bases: TGCGCCAGCAGCCCCTCCCCGGGAGTCTCCTACGAGCAGTACTTC.

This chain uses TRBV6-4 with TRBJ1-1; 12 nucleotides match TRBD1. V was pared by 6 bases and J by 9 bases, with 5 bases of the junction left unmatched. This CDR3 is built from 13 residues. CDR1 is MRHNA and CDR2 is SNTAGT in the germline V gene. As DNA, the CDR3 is TGTGCCAGCAGCTCGGGACAGGGGGCGAAAGCTTTCTTT. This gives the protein CASSSGQGAKAFF.

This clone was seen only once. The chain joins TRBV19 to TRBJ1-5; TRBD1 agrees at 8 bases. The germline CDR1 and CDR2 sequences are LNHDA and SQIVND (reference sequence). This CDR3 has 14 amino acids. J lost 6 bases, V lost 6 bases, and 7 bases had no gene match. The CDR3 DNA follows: TGTGCCAGTAGCGACACAGGGGGAGGTCAGCCCCAGCATTTT. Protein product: CASSDTGGGQPQHF.

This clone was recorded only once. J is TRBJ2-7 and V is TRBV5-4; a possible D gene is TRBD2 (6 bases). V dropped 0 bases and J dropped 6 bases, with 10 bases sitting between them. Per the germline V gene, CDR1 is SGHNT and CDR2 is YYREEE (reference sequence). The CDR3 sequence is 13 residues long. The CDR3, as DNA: TGTGCCAGCAGCTTGGGGGAAGCGGGCGAGCAGTACTTC. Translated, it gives CASSLGEAGEQYF.

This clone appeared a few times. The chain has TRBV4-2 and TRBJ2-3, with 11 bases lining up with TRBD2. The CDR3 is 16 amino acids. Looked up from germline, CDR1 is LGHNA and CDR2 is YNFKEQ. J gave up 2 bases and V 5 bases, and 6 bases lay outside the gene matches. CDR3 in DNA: TGTGCCAGCAGCTCCCTAGCGGGGGGCTCCACAGATACGCAGTATTTT. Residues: CASSSLAGGSTDTQYF.

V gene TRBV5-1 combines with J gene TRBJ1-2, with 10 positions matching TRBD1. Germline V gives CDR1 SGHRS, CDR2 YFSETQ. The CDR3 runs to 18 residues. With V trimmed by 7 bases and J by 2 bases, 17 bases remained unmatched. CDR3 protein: CASSAFISRTGGNYGYTF. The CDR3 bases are TGCGCCAGCTCAGCTTTTATCTCACGGACAGGGGGAAACTATGGCTACACCTTC.

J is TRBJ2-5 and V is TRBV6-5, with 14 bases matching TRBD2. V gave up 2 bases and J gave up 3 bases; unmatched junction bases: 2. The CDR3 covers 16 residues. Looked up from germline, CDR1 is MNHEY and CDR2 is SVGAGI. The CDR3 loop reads CASSYPGLAGEETQYF. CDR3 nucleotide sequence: TGTGCCAGCAGTTACCCGGGACTAGCGGGGGAAGAGACCCAGTACTTC.

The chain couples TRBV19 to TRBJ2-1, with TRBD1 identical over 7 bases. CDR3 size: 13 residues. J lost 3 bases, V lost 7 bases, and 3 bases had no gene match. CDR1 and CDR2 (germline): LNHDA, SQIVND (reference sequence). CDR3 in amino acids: CASTGQFYNEQFF. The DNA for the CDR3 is TGTGCCAGTACGGGACAGTTCTACAATGAGCAGTTCTTC.

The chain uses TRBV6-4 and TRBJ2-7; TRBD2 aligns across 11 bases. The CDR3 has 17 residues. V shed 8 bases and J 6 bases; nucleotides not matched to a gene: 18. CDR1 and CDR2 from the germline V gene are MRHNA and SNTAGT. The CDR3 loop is CASGVLLAGAPISEQYF. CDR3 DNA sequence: TGTGCCAGCGGGGTCCTACTAGCGGGAGCCCCGATAAGCGAGCAGTACTTC.

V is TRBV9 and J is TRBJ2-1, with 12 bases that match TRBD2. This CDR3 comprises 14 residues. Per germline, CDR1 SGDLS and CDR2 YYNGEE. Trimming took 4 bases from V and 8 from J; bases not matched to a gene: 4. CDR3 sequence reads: CASSLAGGRDEQFF. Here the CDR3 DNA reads TGTGCCAGCAGCCTAGCGGGAGGGCGCGATGAGCAGTTCTTC. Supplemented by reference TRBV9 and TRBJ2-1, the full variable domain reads DSGVTQTPKHLITATGQRVTLRCSPRSGDLSVYWYQQSLDQGLQFLIQYYNGEERAKGNILERFSAQQFPDLHSELNLSSLELGDSALYFCASSLAGGRDEQFFGPGTRLTVL.

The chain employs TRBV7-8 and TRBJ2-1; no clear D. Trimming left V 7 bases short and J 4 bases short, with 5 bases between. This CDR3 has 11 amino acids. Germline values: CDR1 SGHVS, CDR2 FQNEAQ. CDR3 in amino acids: CASTSYNEQFF. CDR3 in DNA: TGTGCCAGCACCTCTTACAATGAGCAGTTCTTC.

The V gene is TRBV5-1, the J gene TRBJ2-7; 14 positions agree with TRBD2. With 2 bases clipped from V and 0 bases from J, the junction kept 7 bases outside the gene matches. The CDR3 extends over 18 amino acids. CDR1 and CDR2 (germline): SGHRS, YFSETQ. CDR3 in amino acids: CASSLYGTSGSLSYEQYF. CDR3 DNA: TGCGCCAGCAGCTTATACGGGACTAGCGGGAGCCTCTCCTACGAGCAGTACTTC.

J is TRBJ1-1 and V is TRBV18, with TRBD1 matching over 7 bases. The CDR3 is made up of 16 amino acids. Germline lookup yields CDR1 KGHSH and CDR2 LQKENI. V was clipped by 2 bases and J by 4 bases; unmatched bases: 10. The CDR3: CASSPSTGVSSTEAFF. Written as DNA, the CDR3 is TGTGCCAGCTCACCATCAACAGGGGTATCTAGCACTGAAGCTTTCTTT.

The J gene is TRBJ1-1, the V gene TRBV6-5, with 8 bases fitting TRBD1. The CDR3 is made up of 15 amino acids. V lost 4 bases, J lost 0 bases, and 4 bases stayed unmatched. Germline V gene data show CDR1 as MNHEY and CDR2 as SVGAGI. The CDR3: CASSSGDRMNTEAFF. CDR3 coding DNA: TGTGCCAGCAGTTCCGGGGACAGGATGAACACTGAAGCTTTCTTT.

CDR3 sequence (DNA): TGTGCCACCAGTGATTGGGACAGGGGGAACACCGGGGAGCTGTTTTTT. This sequence encodes CATSDWDRGNTGELFF. The chain carries TRBV24-1 and TRBJ2-2, with TRBD1 matching 10 bases. This CDR3 region has 16 residues. Germline V CDR1 and CDR2: KGHDR, SFDVKD. Germline trimming cut 2 bases from V and 1 base from J; bases unmatched to any gene: 0.

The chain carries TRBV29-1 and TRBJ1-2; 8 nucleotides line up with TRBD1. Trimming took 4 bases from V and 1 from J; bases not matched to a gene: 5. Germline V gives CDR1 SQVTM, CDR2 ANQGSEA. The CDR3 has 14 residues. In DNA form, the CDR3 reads TGCAGCGTTGGAAGGGACAGGCTTAACTATGGCTACACCTTC. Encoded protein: CSVGRDRLNYGYTF.

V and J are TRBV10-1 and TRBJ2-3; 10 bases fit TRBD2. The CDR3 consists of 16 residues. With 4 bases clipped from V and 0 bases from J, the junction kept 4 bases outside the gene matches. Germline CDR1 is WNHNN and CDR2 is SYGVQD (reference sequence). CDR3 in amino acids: CASSGNSGGSTDTQYF. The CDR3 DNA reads TGCGCCAGCAGTGGGAATAGCGGGGGGAGCACAGATACGCAGTATTTT.

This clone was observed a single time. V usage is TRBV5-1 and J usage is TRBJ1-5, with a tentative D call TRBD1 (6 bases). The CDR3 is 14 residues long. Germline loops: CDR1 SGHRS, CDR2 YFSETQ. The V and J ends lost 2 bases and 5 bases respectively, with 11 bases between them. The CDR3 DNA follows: TGCGCCAGCAGCTTCGGGGGGCAGGATCAGCCCCAGCATTTT. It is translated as CASSFGGQDQPQHF.